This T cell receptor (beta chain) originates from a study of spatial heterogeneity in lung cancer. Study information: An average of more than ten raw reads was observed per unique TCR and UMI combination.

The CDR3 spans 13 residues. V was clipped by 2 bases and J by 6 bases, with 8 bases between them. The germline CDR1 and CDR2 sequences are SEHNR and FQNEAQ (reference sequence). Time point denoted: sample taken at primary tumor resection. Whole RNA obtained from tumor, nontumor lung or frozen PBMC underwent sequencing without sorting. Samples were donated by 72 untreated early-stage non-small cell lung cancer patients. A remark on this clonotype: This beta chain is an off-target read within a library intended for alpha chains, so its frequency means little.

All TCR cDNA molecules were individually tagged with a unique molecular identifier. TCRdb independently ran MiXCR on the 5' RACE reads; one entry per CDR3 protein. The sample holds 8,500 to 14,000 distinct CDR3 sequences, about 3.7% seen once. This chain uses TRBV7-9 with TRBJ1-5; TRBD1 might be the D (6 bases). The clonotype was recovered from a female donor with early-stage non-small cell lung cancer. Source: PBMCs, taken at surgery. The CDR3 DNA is TGTGCCAGCAGCTTACAGGGGATTCAGCCCCAGCATTTT. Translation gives CASSLQGIQPQHF.